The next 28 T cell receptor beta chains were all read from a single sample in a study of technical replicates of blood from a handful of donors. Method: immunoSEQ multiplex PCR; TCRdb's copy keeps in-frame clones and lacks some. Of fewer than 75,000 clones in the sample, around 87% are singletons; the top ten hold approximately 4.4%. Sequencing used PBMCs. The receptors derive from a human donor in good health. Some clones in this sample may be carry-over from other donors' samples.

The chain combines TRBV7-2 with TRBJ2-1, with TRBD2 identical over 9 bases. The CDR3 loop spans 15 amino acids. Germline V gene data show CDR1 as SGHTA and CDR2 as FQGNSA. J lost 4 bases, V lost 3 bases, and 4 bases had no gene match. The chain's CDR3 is CASSFSSGIYNEQFF. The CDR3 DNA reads TGTGCCAGCAGCTTCTCTAGCGGGATATACAATGAGCAGTTCTTC.

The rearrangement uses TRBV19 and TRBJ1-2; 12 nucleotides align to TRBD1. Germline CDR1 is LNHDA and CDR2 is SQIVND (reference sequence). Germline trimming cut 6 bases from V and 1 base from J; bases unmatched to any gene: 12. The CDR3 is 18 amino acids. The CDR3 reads CASSALRDRGRLNYGYTF. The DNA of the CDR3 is TGTGCCAGTAGCGCCCTCCGGGACAGGGGGCGGCTTAACTATGGCTACACCTTC.

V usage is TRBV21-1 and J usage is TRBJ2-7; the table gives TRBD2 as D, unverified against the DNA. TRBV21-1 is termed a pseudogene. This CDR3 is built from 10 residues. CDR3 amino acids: CASSRREQYF. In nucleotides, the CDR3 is TGTGCCAGCAGCAGGAGAGAGCAGTACTTC.

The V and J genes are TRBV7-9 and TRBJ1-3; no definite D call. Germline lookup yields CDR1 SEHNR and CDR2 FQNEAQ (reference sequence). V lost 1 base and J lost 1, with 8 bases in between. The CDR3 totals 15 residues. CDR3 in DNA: TGTGCCAGCAGCTTAGTACTCGAGTCTGGAAACACCATATATTTT. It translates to CASSLVLESGNTIYF.

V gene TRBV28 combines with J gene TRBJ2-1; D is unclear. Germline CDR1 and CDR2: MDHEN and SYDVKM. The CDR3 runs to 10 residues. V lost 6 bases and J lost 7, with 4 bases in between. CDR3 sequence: CASSENEQFF. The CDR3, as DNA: TGTGCCAGCAGCGAGAATGAGCAGTTCTTC.

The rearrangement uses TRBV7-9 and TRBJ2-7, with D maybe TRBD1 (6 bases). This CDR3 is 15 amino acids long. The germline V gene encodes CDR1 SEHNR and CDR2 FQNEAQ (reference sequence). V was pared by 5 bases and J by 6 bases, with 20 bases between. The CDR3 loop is CASSPTGTTGPEQYF. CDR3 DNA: TGTGCCAGCAGCCCTACCGGGACAACGGGCCCCGAGCAGTACTTC.

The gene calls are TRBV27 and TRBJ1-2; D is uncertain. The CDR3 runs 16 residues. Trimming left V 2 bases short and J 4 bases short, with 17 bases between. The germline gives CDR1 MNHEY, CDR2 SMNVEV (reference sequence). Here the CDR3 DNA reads TGTGCCAGCAGTTTAACCGCGGCACTCACCGGCTATGGCTACACCTTC. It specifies CASSLTAALTGYGYTF.

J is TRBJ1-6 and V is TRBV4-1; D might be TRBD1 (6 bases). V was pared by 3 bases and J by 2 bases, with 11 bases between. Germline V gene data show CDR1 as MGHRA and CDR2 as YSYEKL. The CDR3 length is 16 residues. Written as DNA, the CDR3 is TGCGCCAGCAGCCATACGACAGGAGCCTATAATTCACCCCTCCACTTT. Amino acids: CASSHTTGAYNSPLHF.

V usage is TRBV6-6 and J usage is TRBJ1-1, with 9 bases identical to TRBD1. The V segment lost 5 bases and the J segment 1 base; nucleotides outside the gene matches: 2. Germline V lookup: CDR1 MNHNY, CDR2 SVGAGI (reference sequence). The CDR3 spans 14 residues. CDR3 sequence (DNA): TGTGCCAGCAGTAGACAGGGGGAGAACACTGAAGCTTTCTTT. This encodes CASSRQGENTEAFF.

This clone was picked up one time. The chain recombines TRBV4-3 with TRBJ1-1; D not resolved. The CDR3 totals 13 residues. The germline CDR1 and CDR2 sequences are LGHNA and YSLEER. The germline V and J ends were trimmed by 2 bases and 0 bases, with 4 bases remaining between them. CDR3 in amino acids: CASSQRVNTEAFF. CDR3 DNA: TGCGCCAGCAGCCAAAGAGTGAACACTGAAGCTTTCTTT.

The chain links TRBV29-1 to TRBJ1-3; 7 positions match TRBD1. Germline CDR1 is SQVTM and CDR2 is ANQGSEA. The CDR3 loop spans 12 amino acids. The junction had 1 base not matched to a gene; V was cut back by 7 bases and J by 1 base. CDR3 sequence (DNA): TGCAGCGCAGGGGGGTCTGGAAACACCATATATTTT. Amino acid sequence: CSAGGSGNTIYF.

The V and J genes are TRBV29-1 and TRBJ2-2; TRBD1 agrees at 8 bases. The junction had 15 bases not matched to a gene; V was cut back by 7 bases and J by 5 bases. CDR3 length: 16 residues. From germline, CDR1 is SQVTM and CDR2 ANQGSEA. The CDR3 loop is CSARDTDRGETGELFF. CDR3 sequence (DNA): TGCAGCGCTCGAGACACCGACAGGGGAGAAACCGGGGAGCTGTTTTTT.

CDR3 coding DNA: TGTGCCAGCAGTGAACCAGACAGAACCTACGAGCAGTACTTC. Its protein is CASSEPDRTYEQYF. The genes are TRBV25-1 and TRBJ2-7, with D maybe TRBD1 (5 bases). Germline V lookup: CDR1 MGHDK, CDR2 SYGVNS. This CDR3 spans 14 amino acids. V dropped 2 bases and J dropped 2 bases, with 10 bases sitting between them.

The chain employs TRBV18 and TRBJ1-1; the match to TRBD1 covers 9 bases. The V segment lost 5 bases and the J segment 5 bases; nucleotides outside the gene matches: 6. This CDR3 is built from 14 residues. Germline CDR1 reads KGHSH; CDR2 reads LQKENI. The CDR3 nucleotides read TGTGCCAGCTCAATCGACAGGGGGGGGACTGAAGCTTTCTTT. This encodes CASSIDRGGTEAFF.

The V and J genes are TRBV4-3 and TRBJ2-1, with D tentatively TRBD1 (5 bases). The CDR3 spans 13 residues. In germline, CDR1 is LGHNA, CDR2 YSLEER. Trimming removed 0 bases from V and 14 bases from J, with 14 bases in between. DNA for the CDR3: TGCGCCAGCAGCCAAGAAAGGGGCGTGGGTGAGTTCTTC. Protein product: CASSQERGVGEFF.

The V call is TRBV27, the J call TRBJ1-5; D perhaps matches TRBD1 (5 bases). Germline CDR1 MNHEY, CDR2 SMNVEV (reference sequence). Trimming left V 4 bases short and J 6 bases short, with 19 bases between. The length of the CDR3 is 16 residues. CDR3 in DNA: TGTGCCAGCAGTTCAATACAGGTCGTTTCAGGTCAGCCCCAGCATTTT. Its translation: CASSSIQVVSGQPQHF.

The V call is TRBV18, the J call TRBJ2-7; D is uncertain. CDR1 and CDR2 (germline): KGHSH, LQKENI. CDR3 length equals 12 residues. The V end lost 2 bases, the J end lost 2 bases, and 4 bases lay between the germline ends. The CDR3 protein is CASSPSTYEQYF. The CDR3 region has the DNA TGTGCCAGCTCACCAAGCACCTACGAGCAGTACTTC.

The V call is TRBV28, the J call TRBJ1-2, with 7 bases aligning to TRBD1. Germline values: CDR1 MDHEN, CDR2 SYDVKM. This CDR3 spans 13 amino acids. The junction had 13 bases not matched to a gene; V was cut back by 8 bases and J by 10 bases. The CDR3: CASSTGTEVLYTF. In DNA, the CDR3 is TGTGCCAGCTCCACCGGGACAGAGGTACTCTACACCTTC.

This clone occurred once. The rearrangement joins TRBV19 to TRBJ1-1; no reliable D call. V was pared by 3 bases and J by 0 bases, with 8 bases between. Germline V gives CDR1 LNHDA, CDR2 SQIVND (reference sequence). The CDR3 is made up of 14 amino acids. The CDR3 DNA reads TGTGCCAGTAGTATGGTCAGGATGAACACTGAAGCTTTCTTT. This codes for CASSMVRMNTEAFF.

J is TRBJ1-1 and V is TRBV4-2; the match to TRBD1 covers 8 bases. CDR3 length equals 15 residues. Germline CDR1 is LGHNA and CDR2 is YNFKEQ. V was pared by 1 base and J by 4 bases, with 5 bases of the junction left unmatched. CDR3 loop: CASSQGQGSITEAFF. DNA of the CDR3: TGTGCCAGCAGCCAAGGACAGGGGAGCATCACTGAAGCTTTCTTT.

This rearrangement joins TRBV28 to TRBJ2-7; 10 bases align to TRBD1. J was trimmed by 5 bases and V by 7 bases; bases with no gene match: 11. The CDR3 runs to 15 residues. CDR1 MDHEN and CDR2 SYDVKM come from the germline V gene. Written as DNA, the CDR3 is TGTGCCAGCACCATGACTCCAGGGACAGGGGACGAGCAGTACTTC. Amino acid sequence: CASTMTPGTGDEQYF. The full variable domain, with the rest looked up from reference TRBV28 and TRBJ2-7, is DVKVTQSSRYLVKRTGEKVFLECVQDMDHENMFWYRQDPGLGLRLIYFSYDVKMKEKGDIPEGYSVSREKKERFSLILESASTNQTSMYLCASTMTPGTGDEQYFGPGTRLTVT.

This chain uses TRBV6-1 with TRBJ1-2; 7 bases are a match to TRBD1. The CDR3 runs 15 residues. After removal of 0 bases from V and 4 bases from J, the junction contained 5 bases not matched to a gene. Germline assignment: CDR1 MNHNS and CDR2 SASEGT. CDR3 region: CASSEAPDRAYGYTF. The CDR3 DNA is TGTGCCAGCAGTGAAGCCCCTGACAGGGCCTATGGCTACACCTTC.

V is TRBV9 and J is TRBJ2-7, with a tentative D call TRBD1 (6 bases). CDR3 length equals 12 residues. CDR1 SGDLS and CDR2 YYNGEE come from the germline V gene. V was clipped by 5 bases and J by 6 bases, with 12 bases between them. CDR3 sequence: CASSTGTSEQYF. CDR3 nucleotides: TGTGCCAGCAGTACAGGGACAAGCGAGCAGTACTTC.

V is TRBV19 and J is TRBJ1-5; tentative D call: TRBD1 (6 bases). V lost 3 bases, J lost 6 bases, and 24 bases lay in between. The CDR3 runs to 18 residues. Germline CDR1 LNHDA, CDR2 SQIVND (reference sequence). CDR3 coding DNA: TGTGCCAGTAGTATTGGGGACAACAGCCAGGGGTCGGGTCAGCCCCAGCATTTT. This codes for CASSIGDNSQGSGQPQHF.

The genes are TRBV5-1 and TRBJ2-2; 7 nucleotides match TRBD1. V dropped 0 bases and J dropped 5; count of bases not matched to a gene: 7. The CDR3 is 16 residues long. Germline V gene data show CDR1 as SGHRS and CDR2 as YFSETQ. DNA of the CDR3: TGCGCCAGCAGCTTGGTAGGGGGCGCCGGAACCGGGGAGCTGTTTTTT. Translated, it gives CASSLVGGAGTGELFF.

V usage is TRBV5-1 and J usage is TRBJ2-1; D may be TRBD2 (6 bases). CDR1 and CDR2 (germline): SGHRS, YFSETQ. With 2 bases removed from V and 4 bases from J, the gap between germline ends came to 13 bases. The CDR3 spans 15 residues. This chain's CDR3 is CASSLGLQTYNEQFF. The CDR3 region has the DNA TGCGCCAGCAGCTTAGGACTACAAACTTACAATGAGCAGTTCTTC.

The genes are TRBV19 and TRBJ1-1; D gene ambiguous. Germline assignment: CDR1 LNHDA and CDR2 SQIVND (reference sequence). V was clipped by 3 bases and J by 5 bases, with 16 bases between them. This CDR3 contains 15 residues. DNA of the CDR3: TGTGCCAGTAGTATGGAGGTGCTATGGTGGACTGAAGCTTTCTTT. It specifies CASSMEVLWWTEAFF.

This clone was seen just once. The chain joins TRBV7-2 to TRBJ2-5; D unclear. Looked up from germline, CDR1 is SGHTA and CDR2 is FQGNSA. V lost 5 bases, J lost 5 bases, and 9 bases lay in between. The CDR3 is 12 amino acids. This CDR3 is CASSPIRETQYF. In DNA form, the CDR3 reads TGTGCCAGCAGCCCGATCCGGGAGACCCAGTACTTC.